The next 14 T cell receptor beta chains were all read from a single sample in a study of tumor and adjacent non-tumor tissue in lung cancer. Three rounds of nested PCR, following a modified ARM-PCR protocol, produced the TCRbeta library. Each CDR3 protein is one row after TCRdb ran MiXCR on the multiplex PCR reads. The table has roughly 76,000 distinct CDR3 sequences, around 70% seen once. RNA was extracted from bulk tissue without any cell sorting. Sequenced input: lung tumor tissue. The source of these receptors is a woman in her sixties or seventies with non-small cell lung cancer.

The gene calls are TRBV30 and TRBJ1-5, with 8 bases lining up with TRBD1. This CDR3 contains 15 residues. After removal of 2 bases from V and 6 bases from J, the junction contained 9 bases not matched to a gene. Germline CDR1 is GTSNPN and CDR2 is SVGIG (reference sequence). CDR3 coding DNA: TGTGCCTGGAGTTATTACAGACAGGGGTTTCAGCCCCAGCATTTT. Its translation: CAWSYYRQGFQPQHF.

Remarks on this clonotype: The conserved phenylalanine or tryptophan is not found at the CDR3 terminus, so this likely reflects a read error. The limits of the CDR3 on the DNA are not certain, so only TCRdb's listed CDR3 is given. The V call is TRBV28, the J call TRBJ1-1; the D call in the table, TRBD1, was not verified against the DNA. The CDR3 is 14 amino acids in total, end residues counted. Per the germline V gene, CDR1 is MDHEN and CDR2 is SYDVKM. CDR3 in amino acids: CASSLRGENTEASL.

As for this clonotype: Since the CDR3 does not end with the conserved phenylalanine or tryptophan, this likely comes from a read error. The CDR3 spells CSVAGETGADMQYL. Written as DNA, the CDR3 is TGCAGCGTTGCCGGGGAGACAGGGGCAGATATGCAGTATTTG. The rearrangement links TRBV29-1 to TRBJ2-3, with 8 bases matching TRBD1. The CDR3 consists of 14 residues. Germline V gene lookup returns CDR1 SQVTM and CDR2 ANQGSEA.

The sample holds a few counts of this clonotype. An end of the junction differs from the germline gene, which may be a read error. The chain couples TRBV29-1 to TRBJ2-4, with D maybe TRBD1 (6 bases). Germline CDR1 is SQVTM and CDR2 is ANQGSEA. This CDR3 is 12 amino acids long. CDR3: CSVGTSRDIQYF. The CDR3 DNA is TGCAGCGTTGGGACATCAAGGGACATTCAGTACTTT.

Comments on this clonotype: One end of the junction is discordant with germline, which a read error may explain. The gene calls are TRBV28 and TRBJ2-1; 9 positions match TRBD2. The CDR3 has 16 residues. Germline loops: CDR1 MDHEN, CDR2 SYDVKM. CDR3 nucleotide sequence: TGTGCCATCAGTGGTAGGGGACTAGCTTCCTACAATGAGCAGTTCTTC. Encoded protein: CAISGRGLASYNEQFF.

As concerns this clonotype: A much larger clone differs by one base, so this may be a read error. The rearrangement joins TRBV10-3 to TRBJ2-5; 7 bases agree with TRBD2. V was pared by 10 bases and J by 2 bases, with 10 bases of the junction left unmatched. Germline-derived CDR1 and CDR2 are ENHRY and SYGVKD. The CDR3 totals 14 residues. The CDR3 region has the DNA TGTGCCACCGGCCTAGCGGAAGGACAAGAGACCCAGTACTTC. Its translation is CATGLAEGQETQYF.

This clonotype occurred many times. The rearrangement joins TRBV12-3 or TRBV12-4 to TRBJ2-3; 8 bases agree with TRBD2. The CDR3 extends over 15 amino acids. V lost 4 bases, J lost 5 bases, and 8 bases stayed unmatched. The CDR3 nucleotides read TGTGCCAGCAGTTCTCAAGCGGGAGCTAAAGATACGCAGTATTTT. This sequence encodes CASSSQAGAKDTQYF.

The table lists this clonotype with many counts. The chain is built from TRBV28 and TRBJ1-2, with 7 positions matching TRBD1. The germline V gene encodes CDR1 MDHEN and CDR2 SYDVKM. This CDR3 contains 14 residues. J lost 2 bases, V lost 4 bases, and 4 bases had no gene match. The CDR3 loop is CASSSPTGNYGYTF. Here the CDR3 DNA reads TGTGCCAGCAGTTCCCCGACAGGGAACTATGGCTACACCTTC.

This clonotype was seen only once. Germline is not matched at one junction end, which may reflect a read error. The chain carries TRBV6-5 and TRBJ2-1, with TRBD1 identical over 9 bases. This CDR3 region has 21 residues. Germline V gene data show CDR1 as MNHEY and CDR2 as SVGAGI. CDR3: CANSYIGGQGPNLPSYNERFF. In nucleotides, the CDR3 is TGTGCCAACAGTTACATAGGGGGACAGGGACCTAACCTCCCCTCCTACAATGAGCGGTTCTTC.

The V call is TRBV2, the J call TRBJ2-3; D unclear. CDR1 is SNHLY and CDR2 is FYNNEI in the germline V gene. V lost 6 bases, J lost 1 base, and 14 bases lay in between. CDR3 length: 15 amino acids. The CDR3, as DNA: TGTGCCAGCAGGACCCCGTGGACCCGCACAGATACGCAGTATTTT. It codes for CASRTPWTRTDTQYF.

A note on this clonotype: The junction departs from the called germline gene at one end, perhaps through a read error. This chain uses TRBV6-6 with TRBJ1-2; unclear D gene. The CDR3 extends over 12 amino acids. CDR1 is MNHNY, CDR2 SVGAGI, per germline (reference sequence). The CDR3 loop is CASSRTAVGYTF. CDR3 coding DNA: TGTGCCAGCAGCAGAACGGCTGTCGGCTACACTTTC.

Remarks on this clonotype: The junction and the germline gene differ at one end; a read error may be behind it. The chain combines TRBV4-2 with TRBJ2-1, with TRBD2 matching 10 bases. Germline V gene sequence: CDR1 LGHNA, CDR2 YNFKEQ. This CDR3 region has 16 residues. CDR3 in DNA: TGTGCCAGCAGCCAAGGGCTAGCGGGAGACTACAATGAGGAGTTCTTC. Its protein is CASSQGLAGDYNEEFF.

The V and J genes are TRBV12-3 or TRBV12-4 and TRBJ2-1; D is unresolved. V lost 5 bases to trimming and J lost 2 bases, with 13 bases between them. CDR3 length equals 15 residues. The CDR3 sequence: CASSVFAWPYNEQFF. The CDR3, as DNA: TGTGCCAGCAGTGTGTTCGCATGGCCCTACAATGAGCAGTTCTTC.

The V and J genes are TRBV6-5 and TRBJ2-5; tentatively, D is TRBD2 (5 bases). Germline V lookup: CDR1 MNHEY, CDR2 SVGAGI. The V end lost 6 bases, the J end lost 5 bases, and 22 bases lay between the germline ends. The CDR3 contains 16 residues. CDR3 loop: CASRPDWSEGKETQYF. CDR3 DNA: TGTGCCAGCAGGCCCGATTGGAGCGAGGGCAAGGAGACCCAGTACTTC.